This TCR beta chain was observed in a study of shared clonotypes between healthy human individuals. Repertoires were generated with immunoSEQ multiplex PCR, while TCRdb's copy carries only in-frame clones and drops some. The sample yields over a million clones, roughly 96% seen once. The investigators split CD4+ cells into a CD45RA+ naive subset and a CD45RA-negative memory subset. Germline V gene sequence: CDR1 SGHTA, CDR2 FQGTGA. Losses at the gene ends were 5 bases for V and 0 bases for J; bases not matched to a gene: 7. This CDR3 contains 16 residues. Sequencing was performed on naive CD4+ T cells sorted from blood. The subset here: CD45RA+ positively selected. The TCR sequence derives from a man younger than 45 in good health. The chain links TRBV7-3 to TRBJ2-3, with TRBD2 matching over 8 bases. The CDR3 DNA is TGTGCCAGCAGCCAAGGACTAGCCCTTAGCACAGATACGCAGTATTTT. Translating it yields CASSQGLALSTDTQYF. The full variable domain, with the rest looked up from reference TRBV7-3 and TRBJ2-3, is GAGVSQTPSNKVTEKGKYVELRCDPISGHTALYWYRQSLGQGPEFLIYFQGTGAADDSGLPNDRFFAVRPEGSVSTLKIQRTERGDSAVYLCASSQGLALSTDTQYFGPGTRLTVL.